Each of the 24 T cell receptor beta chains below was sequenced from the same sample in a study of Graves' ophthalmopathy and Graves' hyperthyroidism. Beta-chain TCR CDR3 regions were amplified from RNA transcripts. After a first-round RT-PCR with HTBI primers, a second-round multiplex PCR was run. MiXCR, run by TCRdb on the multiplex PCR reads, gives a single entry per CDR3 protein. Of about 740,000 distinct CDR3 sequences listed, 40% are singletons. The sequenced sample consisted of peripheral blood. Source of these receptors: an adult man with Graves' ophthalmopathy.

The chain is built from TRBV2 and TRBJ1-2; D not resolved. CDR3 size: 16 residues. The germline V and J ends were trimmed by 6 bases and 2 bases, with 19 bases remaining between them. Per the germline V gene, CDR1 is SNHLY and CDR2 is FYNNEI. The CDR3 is CASRLVPVTGNYGYTF. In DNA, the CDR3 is TGTGCCAGCAGGCTTGTACCAGTAACGGGAAACTATGGCTACACCTTC.

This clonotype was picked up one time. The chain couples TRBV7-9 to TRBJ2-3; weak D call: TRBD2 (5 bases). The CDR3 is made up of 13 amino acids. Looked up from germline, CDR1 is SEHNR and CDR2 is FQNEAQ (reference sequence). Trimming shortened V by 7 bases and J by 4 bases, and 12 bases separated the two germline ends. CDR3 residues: CASNEGRADTQYF. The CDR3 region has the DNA TGTGCCAGCAACGAGGGTAGGGCAGATACGCAGTATTTT.

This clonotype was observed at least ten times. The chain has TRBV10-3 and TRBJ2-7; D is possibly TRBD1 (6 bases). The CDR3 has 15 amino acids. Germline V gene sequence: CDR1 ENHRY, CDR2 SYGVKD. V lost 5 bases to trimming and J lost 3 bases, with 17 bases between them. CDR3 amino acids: CAISNGQSGFYEQYF. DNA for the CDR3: TGTGCCATCAGTAATGGACAGTCAGGATTCTACGAGCAGTACTTC.

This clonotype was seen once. CDR3 DNA: TGTGCCGTGTCCGGGGATAGAACCATGAACACTGAAGCTTTCTTT. Translated, it gives CAVSGDRTMNTEAFF. The V and J genes are TRBV10-3 and TRBJ1-1; no reliable D call. The V end lost 11 bases, the J end lost 0 bases, and 19 bases lay between the germline ends. Germline CDR1 and CDR2: ENHRY and SYGVKD. The CDR3 spans 15 residues.

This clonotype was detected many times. Here the CDR3 DNA reads TGTGCCAGCGGGCATAACGGGGGGCTAGCTTTCTTT. It is translated as CASGHNGGLAFF. The rearrangement uses TRBV7-9 and TRBJ1-1, with D tentatively TRBD1 (6 bases). The CDR3 runs to 12 residues. V was trimmed by 8 bases and J by 10 bases, leaving 17 bases between them. Germline-derived CDR1 and CDR2 are SEHNR and FQNEAQ (reference sequence).

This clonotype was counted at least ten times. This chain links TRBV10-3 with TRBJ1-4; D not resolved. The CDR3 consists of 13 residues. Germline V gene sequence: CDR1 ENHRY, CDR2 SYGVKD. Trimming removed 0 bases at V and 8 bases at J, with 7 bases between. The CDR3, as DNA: TGTGCCATCAGTGAGTCGTCGAGGGAAAAACTGTTTTTT. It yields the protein CAISESSREKLFF.

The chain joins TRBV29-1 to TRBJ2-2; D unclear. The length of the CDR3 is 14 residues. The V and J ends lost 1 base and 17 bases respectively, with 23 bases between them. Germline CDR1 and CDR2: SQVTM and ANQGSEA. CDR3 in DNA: TGCAGCGTTGAAGTCGGCAGGAACACCGGAGACATCTTTTTT. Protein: CSVEVGRNTGDIFF.

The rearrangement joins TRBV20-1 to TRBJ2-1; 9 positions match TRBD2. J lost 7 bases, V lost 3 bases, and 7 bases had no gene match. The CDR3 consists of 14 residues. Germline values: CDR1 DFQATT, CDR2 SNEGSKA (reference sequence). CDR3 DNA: TGCAGTGCTAGTAGGCCTAGCGGGAAGAATGAGCAGTTCTTC. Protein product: CSASRPSGKNEQFF.

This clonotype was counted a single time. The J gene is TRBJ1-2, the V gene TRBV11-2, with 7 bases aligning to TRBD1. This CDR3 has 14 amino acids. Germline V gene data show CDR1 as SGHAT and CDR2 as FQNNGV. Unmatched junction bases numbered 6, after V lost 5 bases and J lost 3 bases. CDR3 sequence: CASSNRDSHYGYTF. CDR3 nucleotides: TGTGCCAGCAGCAACCGGGACAGCCACTATGGCTACACCTTC.

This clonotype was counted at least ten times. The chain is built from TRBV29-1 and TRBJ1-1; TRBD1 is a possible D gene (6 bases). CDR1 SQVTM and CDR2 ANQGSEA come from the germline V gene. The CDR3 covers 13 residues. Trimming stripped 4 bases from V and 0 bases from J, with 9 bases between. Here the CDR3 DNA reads TGCAGCGTTGGACAGGTCATGAACACTGAAGCTTTCTTT. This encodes CSVGQVMNTEAFF.

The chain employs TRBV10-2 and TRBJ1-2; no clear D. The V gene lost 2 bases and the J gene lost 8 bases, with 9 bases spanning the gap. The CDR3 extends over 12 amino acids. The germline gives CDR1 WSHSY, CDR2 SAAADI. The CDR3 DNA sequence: TGCGCCAGCAGTGAGGGGTACGGAGGCTACACCTTC. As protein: CASSEGYGGYTF.

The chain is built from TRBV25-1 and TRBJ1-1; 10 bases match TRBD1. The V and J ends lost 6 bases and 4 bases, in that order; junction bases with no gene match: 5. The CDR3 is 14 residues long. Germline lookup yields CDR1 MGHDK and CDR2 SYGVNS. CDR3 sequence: CASSPRDRGTEAFF. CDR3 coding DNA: TGTGCCAGCAGCCCCCGGGACAGGGGCACTGAAGCTTTCTTT.

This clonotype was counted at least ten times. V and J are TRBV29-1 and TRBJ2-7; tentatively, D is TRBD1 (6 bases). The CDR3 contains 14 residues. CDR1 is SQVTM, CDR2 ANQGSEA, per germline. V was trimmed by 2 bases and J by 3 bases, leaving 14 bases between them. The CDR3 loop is CSVERDNWLYEQYF. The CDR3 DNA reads TGCAGCGTTGAAAGGGACAACTGGCTCTACGAGCAGTACTTC.

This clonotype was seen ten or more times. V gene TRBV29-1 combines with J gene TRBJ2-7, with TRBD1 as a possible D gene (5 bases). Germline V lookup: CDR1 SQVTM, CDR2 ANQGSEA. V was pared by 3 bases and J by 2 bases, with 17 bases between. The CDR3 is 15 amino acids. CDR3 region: CSVDYVGTGTYEQYF. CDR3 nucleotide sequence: TGCAGCGTTGATTACGTGGGCACAGGAACCTACGAGCAGTACTTC.

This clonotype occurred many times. DNA of the CDR3: TGTGCCATCAGGCCCAGGGGTTCCGCCTACGAGCAGTACTTC. The encoded protein is CAIRPRGSAYEQYF. The rearrangement links TRBV10-3 to TRBJ2-7; a possible D gene is TRBD1 (6 bases). This CDR3 has 14 amino acids. V lost 6 bases to trimming and J lost 2 bases, with 14 bases between them. CDR1 is ENHRY, CDR2 SYGVKD, per germline.

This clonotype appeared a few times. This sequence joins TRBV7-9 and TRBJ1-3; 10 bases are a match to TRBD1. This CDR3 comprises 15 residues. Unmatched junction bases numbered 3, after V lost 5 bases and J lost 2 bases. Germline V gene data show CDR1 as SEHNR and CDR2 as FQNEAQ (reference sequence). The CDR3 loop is CASSRGTGAGNTIYF. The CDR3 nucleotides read TGTGCCAGCAGCCGGGGGACAGGGGCTGGAAACACCATATATTTT.

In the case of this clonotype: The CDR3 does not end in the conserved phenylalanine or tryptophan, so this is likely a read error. The CDR3 region is CASSRKTVYSNQPQHL. The CDR3 nucleotides are TGTGCCAGTAGTAGAAAGACAGTTTATAGCAATCAGCCCCAGCATCTT. The chain employs TRBV19 and TRBJ1-5, with a tentative D call TRBD1 (5 bases). This CDR3 spans 16 amino acids. From germline, CDR1 is LNHDA and CDR2 SQIVND (reference sequence). Between the trimmed V and J ends, which lost 4 bases and 0 bases, there was a span of 13 bases.

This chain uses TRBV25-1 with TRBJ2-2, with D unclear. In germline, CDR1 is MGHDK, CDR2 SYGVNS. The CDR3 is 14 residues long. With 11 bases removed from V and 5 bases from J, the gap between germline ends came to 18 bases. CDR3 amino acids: CAWSVLMGTGELFF. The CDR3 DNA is TGTGCCTGGAGTGTCCTGATGGGTACCGGGGAGCTGTTTTTT.

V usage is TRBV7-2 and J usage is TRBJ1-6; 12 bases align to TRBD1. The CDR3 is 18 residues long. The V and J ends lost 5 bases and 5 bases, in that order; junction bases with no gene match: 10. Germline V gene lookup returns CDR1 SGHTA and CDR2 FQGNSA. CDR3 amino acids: CASSPDPGQGANNSPLHF. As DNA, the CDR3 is TGTGCCAGCAGCCCAGACCCGGGACAGGGGGCGAATAATTCACCCCTCCACTTT.

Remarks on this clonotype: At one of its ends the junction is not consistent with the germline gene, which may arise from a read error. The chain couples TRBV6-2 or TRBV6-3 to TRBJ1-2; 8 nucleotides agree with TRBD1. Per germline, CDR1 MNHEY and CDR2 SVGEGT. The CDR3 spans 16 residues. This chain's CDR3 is CASTRWQGAVKYGNTF. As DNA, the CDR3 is TGTGCCAGCACCCGGTGGCAGGGGGCTGTGAAATATGGCAACACCTTC.

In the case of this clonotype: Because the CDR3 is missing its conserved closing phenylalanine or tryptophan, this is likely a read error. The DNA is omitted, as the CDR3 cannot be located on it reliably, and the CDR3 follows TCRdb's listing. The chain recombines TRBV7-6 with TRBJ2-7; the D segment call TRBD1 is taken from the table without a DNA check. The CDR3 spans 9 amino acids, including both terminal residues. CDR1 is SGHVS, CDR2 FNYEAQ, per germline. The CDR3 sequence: CASSLPPTG.

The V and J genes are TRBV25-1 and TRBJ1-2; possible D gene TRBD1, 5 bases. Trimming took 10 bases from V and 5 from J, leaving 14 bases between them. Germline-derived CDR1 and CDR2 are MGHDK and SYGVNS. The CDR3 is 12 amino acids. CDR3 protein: CATEGRAYGYTF. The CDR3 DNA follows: TGTGCCACCGAGGGCAGGGCGTATGGCTACACCTTC.

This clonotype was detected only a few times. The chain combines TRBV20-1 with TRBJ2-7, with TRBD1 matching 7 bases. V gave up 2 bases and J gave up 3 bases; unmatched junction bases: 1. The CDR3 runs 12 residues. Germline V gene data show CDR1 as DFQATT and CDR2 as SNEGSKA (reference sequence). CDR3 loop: CSARRTGYEQYF. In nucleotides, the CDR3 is TGCAGTGCTAGACGGACAGGCTACGAGCAGTACTTC.

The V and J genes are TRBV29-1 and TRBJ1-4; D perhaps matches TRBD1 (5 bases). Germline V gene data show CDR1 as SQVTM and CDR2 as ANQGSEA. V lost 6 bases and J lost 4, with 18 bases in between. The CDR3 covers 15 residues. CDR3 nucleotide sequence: TGCAGCGTGAAGGGTCCGGGACGGTATAATGAAAAACTGTTTTTT. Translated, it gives CSVKGPGRYNEKLFF.